These 10 T cell receptor beta chains originate from one sample sequenced in a study of Graves' ophthalmopathy and Graves' hyperthyroidism. Amplification targeted the TCR beta CDR3 regions, with RNA transcripts as the source material. RT-PCR with HTBI primers came first, then second-round multiplex PCR. TCRdb analysed the multiplex PCR reads with MiXCR anew, one entry per CDR3 protein. The table has around 1,200,000 distinct CDR3 sequences, less than 45% seen once; the top ten hold approximately 10%. Sequencing was done on a sample of peripheral blood or thyroid tissue (not recorded which). The receptor source for this set is an adult man with Graves' hyperthyroidism.

The rearrangement uses TRBV7-8 and TRBJ2-5, with TRBD1 matching 7 bases. Unmatched junction bases numbered 11, after V lost 5 bases and J lost 2 bases. The CDR3 sequence is 16 residues long. Germline values: CDR1 SGHVS, CDR2 FQNEAQ. The CDR3 loop reads CASSQEFGTAQETQYF. In DNA, the CDR3 is TGTGCCAGCAGCCAGGAATTCGGGACAGCACAAGAGACCCAGTACTTC.

This clonotype was detected many times. The CDR3 region has the DNA TGCAGTGCGACAAGGGGAGCCTACGAGCAGTACTTC. Residues: CSATRGAYEQYF. The chain combines TRBV20-1 with TRBJ2-7; D tentatively reads TRBD1 or TRBD2 (5 bases each). The CDR3 extends over 12 amino acids. Trimming left V 6 bases short and J 2 bases short, with 11 bases between. Germline CDR1 reads DFQATT; CDR2 reads SNEGSKA (reference sequence).

V is TRBV2 and J is TRBJ2-7; 12 bases match TRBD1. Germline V gives CDR1 SNHLY, CDR2 FYNNEI. This CDR3 comprises 17 residues. With 5 bases clipped from V and 2 bases from J, the junction kept 10 bases outside the gene matches. CDR3 loop: CASSLFSGQGATYEQYF. DNA of the CDR3: TGTGCCAGCAGTTTATTTTCGGGACAGGGGGCGACCTACGAGCAGTACTTC.

This clonotype was recorded at least ten times. The CDR3 DNA reads TGCAGCGTCCGTCCAGGGGGTGGATCCTCTGGAAACACCATATATTTT. It encodes CSVRPGGGSSGNTIYF. This chain connects TRBV29-1 to TRBJ1-3; 7 bases agree with TRBD1. Germline-derived CDR1 and CDR2 are SQVTM and ANQGSEA. V shed 6 bases, J shed 0 bases, and the junction held 11 bases outside the gene matches. The CDR3 contains 16 residues.

This clonotype was seen ten or more times. The V call is TRBV2, the J call TRBJ1-2, with TRBD1 matching 8 bases. V was clipped by 5 bases and J by 13 bases; unmatched bases: 15. This CDR3 is built from 14 residues. Germline assignment: CDR1 SNHLY and CDR2 FYNNEI. CDR3 in amino acids: CASSIKGGTGRITF. CDR3 in DNA: TGTGCCAGCAGTATCAAGGGGGGGACAGGTCGGATCACCTTC. The entire variable domain, with the rest obtained from reference TRBV2 and TRBJ1-2, is as follows: EPEVTQTPSHQVTQMGQEVILRCVPISNHLYFYWYRQILGQKVEFLVSFYNNEISEKSEIFDDQFSVERPDGSNFTLKIRSTKLEDSAMYFCASSIKGGTGRITFGSGTRLTVV.

The rearrangement joins TRBV2 to TRBJ1-4; weak D call: TRBD1 (5 bases). Germline CDR1 reads SNHLY; CDR2 reads FYNNEI. V was pared by 5 bases and J by 2 bases, with 12 bases between. This CDR3 has 15 amino acids. This chain's CDR3 is CASSQGVSTNEKLFF. The CDR3 coding sequence is TGTGCCAGCAGTCAGGGCGTCTCGACTAATGAAAAACTGTTTTTT. Full variable domain (outside the CDR3, taken from reference TRBV2 and TRBJ1-4): EPEVTQTPSHQVTQMGQEVILRCVPISNHLYFYWYRQILGQKVEFLVSFYNNEISEKSEIFDDQFSVERPDGSNFTLKIRSTKLEDSAMYFCASSQGVSTNEKLFFGSGTQLSVL.

The sample holds many counts of this clonotype. The chain couples TRBV4-3 to TRBJ1-5; 9 positions agree with TRBD1. V was pared by 2 bases and J by 7 bases, with 9 bases of the junction left unmatched. Looked up from germline, CDR1 is LGHNA and CDR2 is YSLEER. This CDR3 region has 16 residues. CDR3 in amino acids: CASSQNKWDREQPQHF. The CDR3 bases are TGCGCCAGCAGCCAAAACAAGTGGGACAGGGAACAGCCCCAGCATTTT.

This clonotype was seen repeatedly, ten times or more. The rearrangement links TRBV19 to TRBJ1-5, with 8 positions matching TRBD1. The length of the CDR3 is 15 residues. In germline, CDR1 is LNHDA, CDR2 SQIVND (reference sequence). The V gene end was trimmed by 3 bases and the J gene end by 7 bases; junction bases not matched to a gene: 8. The CDR3 region is CASSIRTGIGQPQHF. DNA of the CDR3: TGTGCCAGTAGTATCCGGACAGGGATCGGGCAGCCCCAGCATTTT.

This clonotype has at least ten counts. The J gene is TRBJ1-5, the V gene TRBV5-5; unclear D gene. Germline loops: CDR1 SGHKS, CDR2 YYEKEE (reference sequence). Deletions cut 2 bases from V and 4 bases from J, with 7 bases between. The CDR3 consists of 13 residues. The CDR3 coding sequence is TGTGCCAGCAGCTTCACGACTAATCAGCCCCAGCATTTT. Amino acid sequence: CASSFTTNQPQHF.

This clonotype was seen many times. The V and J genes are TRBV4-3 and TRBJ2-7; 7 bases line up with TRBD2. CDR1 is LGHNA and CDR2 is YSLEER in the germline V gene. With V trimmed by 0 bases and J by 0 bases, 2 bases remained unmatched. This CDR3 region has 15 residues. The CDR3 loop reads CASSQDLAGSYEQYF. For the CDR3, the DNA is TGCGCCAGCAGCCAAGATTTAGCGGGCTCCTACGAGCAGTACTTC.